What follows are 4 T cell receptor beta chains derived from one specimen sequenced in a study of blood T cell repertoires in COVID-19. Clones were sequenced by immunoSEQ multiplex PCR, and TCRdb holds only the in-frame ones, with some missing. The table has about 120,000 clones, about three quarters seen once. Sequencing was carried out using peripheral blood. The receptors stem from a woman older than 75 with active or convalescent COVID-19.

The V and J genes are TRBV2 and TRBJ1-5; 7 bases line up with TRBD1. V dropped 6 bases and J dropped 4; count of bases not matched to a gene: 9. CDR1 is SNHLY and CDR2 is FYNNEI in the germline V gene. This CDR3 is built from 15 residues. In DNA form, the CDR3 reads TGTGCCAGCAGAAGCTTAGCAGGGGGGAATCAGCCCCAGCATTTT. It specifies CASRSLAGGNQPQHF. The variable domain in full, with the rest retrieved from reference TRBV2 and TRBJ1-5, is EPEVTQTPSHQVTQMGQEVILRCVPISNHLYFYWYRQILGQKVEFLVSFYNNEISEKSEIFDDQFSVERPDGSNFTLKIRSTKLEDSAMYFCASRSLAGGNQPQHFGDGTRLSIL.

The rearrangement joins TRBV2 to TRBJ2-2, with D unclear. The CDR3 is 15 amino acids. Germline V gene sequence: CDR1 SNHLY, CDR2 FYNNEI. Between the trimmed V and J ends, which lost 3 bases and 6 bases, there was a span of 14 bases. CDR3 sequence: CASSELAEWSGELFF. In DNA, the CDR3 is TGTGCCAGCAGTGAGTTGGCGGAGTGGTCCGGGGAGCTGTTTTTT.

The chain joins TRBV12-3 or TRBV12-4 to TRBJ2-1, with D perhaps matching TRBD2 (5 bases). Trimming pared 5 bases from V and 9 bases from J, leaving 11 bases between. The CDR3 extends over 12 amino acids. CDR3 DNA: TGTGCCAGCAGTCGCCCCGAGGGTGAGCAGTTCTTC. Translation: CASSRPEGEQFF.

This clone was observed once. This chain connects TRBV5-8 to TRBJ2-5; D possibly corresponds to TRBD1 (6 bases). The ends were cut back, 4 bases at V and 5 bases at J, with 18 bases in the middle. The germline CDR1 and CDR2 sequences are SGHTS and YDEGEE. This CDR3 is 15 amino acids long. The CDR3 sequence: CASSVRGRGSETQYF. The CDR3 DNA sequence: TGTGCCAGCAGCGTTAGGGGCAGGGGCTCGGAGACCCAGTACTTC. The entire variable domain, with the rest obtained from reference TRBV5-8 and TRBJ2-5, is as follows: EAGVTQSPTHLIKTRGQQATLRCSPISGHTSVYWYQQALGLGLQFLLWYDEGEERNRGNFPPRFSGRQFPNYSSELNVNALELEDSALYLCASSVRGRGSETQYFGPGTRLLVL.